The 26 T cell receptor beta chains presented below share a single source sample, sequenced in a study of blood T cell repertoires in COVID-19 (dated by TCRdb to about 2020). Libraries were made using the immunoSEQ multiplex PCR assay. TCRdb limited this immuneACCESS table to in-frame rearrangements with V and J called. A share of clones is missing; checked studies link under half to unresolved V genes, and the rest is unexplained. This sample holds around 400,000 clones; roughly 87% were observed only once. The top ten hold 5% to 6% of the sample. Material for sequencing was PBMCs or T cells enriched from blood (not recorded which). These receptors all stem from a woman aged 45-60 years who had recovered from COVID-19.

The genes are TRBV3-1 (or the pseudogene TRBV3-2) and TRBJ2-3; TRBD1 might be the D (6 bases). CDR1 and CDR2 (germline): LGHDT, YNNKEL (reference sequence). This CDR3 region has 14 residues. Trimming left V 4 bases short and J 6 bases short, with 14 bases between. CDR3 nucleotide sequence: TGTGCCAGCAGCCGGTTACAGGGAGCGGATACGCAGTATTTT. Translating gives CASSRLQGADTQYF.

The chain carries TRBV20-1 and TRBJ1-1, with unresolved D. The CDR3 has 11 amino acids. Germline loops: CDR1 DFQATT, CDR2 SNEGSKA (reference sequence). Trimming took off 7 bases at V and 3 bases at J, with 9 bases between the two ends. CDR3 sequence reads: CSVSGDTEAFF. In DNA form, the CDR3 reads TGCAGTGTGTCCGGGGACACTGAAGCTTTCTTT.

The rearrangement links TRBV30 to TRBJ1-2; 7 nucleotides align to TRBD1. The CDR3 is 16 amino acids. Trimming cost V 1 base and J 4 bases; bases outside gene matches: 12. Germline loops: CDR1 GTSNPN, CDR2 SVGIG (reference sequence). As DNA, the CDR3 is TGTGCCTGGAGTGCGACTAGACAGGGATCGGGCTATGGCTACACCTTC. This gives the protein CAWSATRQGSGYGYTF.

This rearrangement joins TRBV6-1 to TRBJ2-1; D may be TRBD2 (6 bases). CDR1 MNHNS and CDR2 SASEGT come from the germline V gene. The V gene lost 0 bases and the J gene lost 5 bases, with 11 bases spanning the gap. The CDR3 runs 15 residues. The CDR3 nucleotides are TGTGCCAGCAGTGAAGCGGCGGGAAGGGACAATGAGCAGTTCTTC. It codes for CASSEAAGRDNEQFF.

CDR3 in DNA: TGCGCCAGCAGCCCTCTCCGCCGGGACTCTCGCACAGATACGCAGTATTTT. It is translated as CASSPLRRDSRTDTQYF. J is TRBJ2-3 and V is TRBV4-1; D perhaps matches TRBD2 (6 bases). This CDR3 region has 17 residues. V shed 4 bases and J shed 1 base, with 18 bases lying between them. Germline lookup yields CDR1 MGHRA and CDR2 YSYEKL.

This chain uses TRBV4-1 with TRBJ1-1; D call uncertain. Germline V gives CDR1 MGHRA, CDR2 YSYEKL. The V end was cut by 2 bases, the J end by 2 bases, with 9 bases between. The CDR3 extends over 14 amino acids. In DNA form, the CDR3 reads TGCGCCAGCAGCCAATCGCGCCTTAACACTGAAGCTTTCTTT. Translating it yields CASSQSRLNTEAFF.

This chain links TRBV7-8 with TRBJ1-2; 9 bases agree with TRBD1. Germline lookup yields CDR1 SGHVS and CDR2 FQNEAQ. This CDR3 is built from 15 residues. V lost 2 bases and J lost 8; bases outside the gene matches: 9. In nucleotides, the CDR3 is TGTGCCAGCAGCTTACCCGACAGGGGGGTTAGGGGCTACACCTTC. Encoded protein: CASSLPDRGVRGYTF.

Details on this clone: Other DNA sequences of this sample code for an identical CDR3. CDR3 region: CASSLDSNYGYTF. In DNA form, the CDR3 reads TGTGCCAGCAGTCTCGACTCTAACTATGGCTACACCTTC. The rearrangement joins TRBV27 to TRBJ1-2; no clear D gene. Germline loops: CDR1 MNHEY, CDR2 SMNVEV (reference sequence). The CDR3 consists of 13 residues. Trimming left V 5 bases short and J 0 bases short, with 7 bases between.

This chain uses TRBV3-1 (or the pseudogene TRBV3-2) with TRBJ1-2; D may be TRBD1 (5 bases). V lost 2 bases and J lost 8, with 6 bases in between. Germline values: CDR1 LGHDT, CDR2 YNNKEL (reference sequence). The CDR3 is 11 amino acids. The CDR3 DNA follows: TGTGCCAGCAGCCAAAGGGGCGGCTACACCTTC. Translating it yields CASSQRGGYTF.

V is TRBV7-8 and J is TRBJ1-3; D not resolved. Trimming removed 5 bases from V and 4 bases from J, with 15 bases in between. The CDR3 totals 15 residues. The V gene's germline CDR1 is SGHVS and CDR2 FQNEAQ. The CDR3 loop reads CASSPVGGSGNTIYF. In DNA form, the CDR3 reads TGTGCCAGCAGCCCAGTGGGAGGCTCGGGAAACACCATATATTTT.

This clone was recorded only once. This chain uses TRBV7-2 with TRBJ2-2; 7 positions match TRBD2. CDR1 is SGHTA, CDR2 FQGNSA, per germline. Trimming at V came to 7 bases and at J to 6 bases, leaving 14 bases not matched to a gene. This CDR3 is 16 amino acids long. CDR3 in DNA: TGTGCCAGCAATTTGGGGGGGAGGGCCGTCGCCGGGGAGCTGTTTTTT. It is translated as CASNLGGRAVAGELFF. Together with reference TRBV7-2 and TRBJ2-2, the CDR3 gives the full variable domain: GAGVSQSPSNKVTEKGKDVELRCDPISGHTALYWYRQSLGQGLEFLIYFQGNSAPDKSGLPSDRFSAERTGGSVSTLTIQRTQQEDSAVYLCASNLGGRAVAGELFFGEGSRLTVL.

This clone was seen a single time. This chain connects TRBV2 to TRBJ1-1; D unresolved. The V end was cut by 6 bases, the J end by 0 bases, with 11 bases between. Germline CDR1 reads SNHLY; CDR2 reads FYNNEI. The CDR3 contains 14 residues. CDR3 in DNA: TGTGCCAGCAGCGGAGCGGGTCTGAACACTGAAGCTTTCTTT. Its protein product is CASSGAGLNTEAFF.

The CDR3, as DNA: TGTGCCAGCGGGACACCCAAAGCTTTCTTT. This codes for CASGTPKAFF. The V call is TRBV2, the J call TRBJ1-1; maybe TRBD1 (6 bases). With 8 bases removed from V and 9 bases from J, the gap between germline ends came to 10 bases. CDR1 is SNHLY, CDR2 FYNNEI, per germline. The CDR3 spans 10 residues. Full variable domain (rest looked up from reference TRBV2 and TRBJ1-1): EPEVTQTPSHQVTQMGQEVILRCVPISNHLYFYWYRQILGQKVEFLVSFYNNEISEKSEIFDDQFSVERPDGSNFTLKIRSTKLEDSAMYFCASGTPKAFFGQGTRLTVV.

This clone occurred many times. The chain recombines TRBV6-5 with TRBJ2-1, with 10 positions matching TRBD2. Germline V gene data show CDR1 as MNHEY and CDR2 as SVGAGI. Losses at the gene ends were 2 bases for V and 5 bases for J; bases not matched to a gene: 6. The CDR3 runs 16 residues. CDR3 sequence reads: CASSYRTSGNNNEQFF. The CDR3, as DNA: TGTGCCAGCAGTTACCGCACTAGCGGGAATAACAATGAGCAGTTCTTC.

The V and J genes are TRBV19 and TRBJ1-1; TRBD1 is a possible D gene (5 bases). V was trimmed by 7 bases and J by 5 bases, leaving 11 bases between them. Germline CDR1 and CDR2: LNHDA and SQIVND (reference sequence). The CDR3 totals 12 residues. The CDR3 DNA sequence: TGTGCCAGTACCGCGGGGGAGACTGAAGCTTTCTTT. Translating gives CASTAGETEAFF.

This clone was observed a single time. The CDR3 nucleotides are TGTGCCAGCAGTTCTCCTCGACAGTACGAGCAGTACTTC. Its protein product is CASSSPRQYEQYF. The chain combines TRBV6-2 or TRBV6-3 with TRBJ2-7; TRBD1 is a possible D gene (5 bases). This CDR3 is built from 13 residues. V was clipped by 4 bases and J by 4 bases, with 11 bases between them. Germline V gene data show CDR1 as MNHEY and CDR2 as SVGEGT.

This clone has a single count. The chain couples TRBV30 to TRBJ2-7; D gene unclear. The length of the CDR3 is 11 residues. V was shortened by 2 bases and J by 7 bases, with 9 bases between the two germline ends. Germline V gene sequence: CDR1 GTSNPN, CDR2 SVGIG (reference sequence). The CDR3 is CAWSPEREQYF. CDR3 nucleotides: TGTGCCTGGAGTCCGGAGAGGGAGCAGTACTTC.

The V gene is TRBV12-3 or TRBV12-4, the J gene TRBJ1-5; the D is unclear. Trimming left V 5 bases short and J 8 bases short, with 13 bases between. The CDR3 covers 13 residues. The DNA of the CDR3 is TGTGCCAGCAGTCCCCTCCAGGTAGAGCCCCAGCATTTT. Translated: CASSPLQVEPQHF.

V usage is TRBV7-9 and J usage is TRBJ1-4, with 7 bases lining up with TRBD1. This CDR3 has 15 residues. Germline lookup yields CDR1 SEHNR and CDR2 FQNEAQ (reference sequence). Trimming removed 1 base from V and 8 bases from J; junction bases left unmatched: 7. The CDR3 DNA sequence: TGTGCCAGCAGCTTAGGGGCAGGGGGTCAGGAAAAACTGTTTTTT. This codes for CASSLGAGGQEKLFF.

This clone occurred a few times. The V call is TRBV19, the J call TRBJ1-5; D is unclear. The CDR3 extends over 14 amino acids. Germline V lookup: CDR1 LNHDA, CDR2 SQIVND (reference sequence). Trimming left V 6 bases short and J 4 bases short, with 13 bases between. The CDR3 spells CASSILFTNQPQHF. CDR3 coding DNA: TGTGCCAGTAGCATTCTGTTTACAAATCAGCCCCAGCATTTT.

The chain has TRBV3-1 (or the pseudogene TRBV3-2) and TRBJ2-7; maybe TRBD1 (5 bases). Trimming took off 4 bases at V and 4 bases at J, with 20 bases between the two ends. The CDR3 spans 16 residues. CDR1 is LGHDT, CDR2 YNNKEL, per germline (reference sequence). CDR3 sequence reads: CASSLDRTPKYYEQYF. The CDR3 nucleotides are TGTGCCAGCAGCCTGGATCGGACACCGAAATATTACGAGCAGTACTTC.

The chain couples TRBV19 to TRBJ1-3, with D unclear. Trimming removed 4 bases at V and 4 bases at J, with 11 bases between. The CDR3 contains 14 residues. Germline V CDR1 and CDR2: LNHDA, SQIVND (reference sequence). The CDR3 bases are TGTGCCAGTAGTAACCCGTCGGGAGGAAACACCATATATTTT. Translating it yields CASSNPSGGNTIYF.

This clone was picked up one time. The chain combines TRBV11-3 with TRBJ1-3; 8 bases are a match to TRBD1. The CDR3 is made up of 15 amino acids. V lost 5 bases to trimming and J lost 0 bases; unmatched junction nucleotides: 3. Germline CDR1 and CDR2: SGHNT and YENEEA. CDR3: CASSIGTGSGNTIYF. As DNA, the CDR3 is TGTGCCAGCAGCATCGGGACAGGCTCTGGAAACACCATATATTTT.

J is TRBJ1-2 and V is TRBV29-1, with TRBD1 matching 7 bases. Germline V gene data show CDR1 as SQVTM and CDR2 as ANQGSEA. CDR3 length equals 15 residues. The J segment lost 7 bases and the V segment lost 7 bases, leaving 18 bases of the junction unmatched. The CDR3 DNA sequence: TGCAGCGCCCACCCACCCTCTGACAGGGTTAGTGGCTACACCTTC. It yields the protein CSAHPPSDRVSGYTF.

This chain joins TRBV24-1 and TRBJ1-1, with D maybe TRBD1 (5 bases). CDR1 is KGHDR, CDR2 SFDVKD, per germline. The CDR3 runs to 13 residues. V was cut by 3 bases and J by 1 base, with 5 bases left in between. CDR3 bases: TGTGCCACCAGTGATCAGGGGAACACTGAAGCTTTCTTT. The encoded protein is CATSDQGNTEAFF.

The chain uses TRBV5-5 and TRBJ2-5, with 8 bases fitting TRBD2. The CDR3 covers 16 residues. Germline V lookup: CDR1 SGHKS, CDR2 YYEKEE (reference sequence). Germline trimming cut 3 bases from V and 5 bases from J; bases unmatched to any gene: 12. CDR3: CASSYPRSGGPETQYF. CDR3 coding DNA: TGTGCCAGCAGCTACCCCCGGTCGGGAGGGCCTGAGACCCAGTACTTC.